The TCR beta chain under discussion was sequenced for a study of response to subunit inactivated influenza vaccine. In this sample, this clonotype turned up a few times. Its antigen is as yet unknown. TCRdb reanalysed the RT-PCR reads using MiXCR and keeps one entry per CDR3 protein. This table has more than 200,000 distinct CDR3 sequences, roughly an eighth appearing once. Study-wide results and limits: Only a handful of new T cells, the authors suggested, are recruited with each seasonal influenza vaccination.

The CDR3 extends over 14 amino acids. The V gene lost 6 bases and the J gene lost 1 base, with 16 bases spanning the gap. CDR1 and CDR2 (germline): DFQATT, SNEGSKA (reference sequence). The material was non-naive T cells sorted from PBMCs, obtained roughly 2 weeks before vaccination. This chain uses TRBV20-1 with TRBJ2-7; D gene unclear. The TCR sequence derives from a man in his fifties who received an inactivated influenza vaccine. The CDR3 DNA reads TGCAGTGCCGCCTTGGTAGCTGGATCCTACGAGCAGTACTTC. It encodes CSAALVAGSYEQYF.